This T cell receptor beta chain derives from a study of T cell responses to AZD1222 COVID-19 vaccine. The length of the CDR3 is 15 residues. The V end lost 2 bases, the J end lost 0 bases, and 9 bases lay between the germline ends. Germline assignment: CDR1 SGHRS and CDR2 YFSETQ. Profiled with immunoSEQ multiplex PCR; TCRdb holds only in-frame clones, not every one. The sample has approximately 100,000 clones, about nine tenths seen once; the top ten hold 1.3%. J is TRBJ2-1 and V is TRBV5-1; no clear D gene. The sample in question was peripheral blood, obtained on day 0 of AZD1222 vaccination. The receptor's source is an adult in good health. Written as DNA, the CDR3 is TGCGCCAGCAGCTTAGCCCGGAGCTCCTACAATGAGCAGTTCTTC. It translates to CASSLARSSYNEQFF.